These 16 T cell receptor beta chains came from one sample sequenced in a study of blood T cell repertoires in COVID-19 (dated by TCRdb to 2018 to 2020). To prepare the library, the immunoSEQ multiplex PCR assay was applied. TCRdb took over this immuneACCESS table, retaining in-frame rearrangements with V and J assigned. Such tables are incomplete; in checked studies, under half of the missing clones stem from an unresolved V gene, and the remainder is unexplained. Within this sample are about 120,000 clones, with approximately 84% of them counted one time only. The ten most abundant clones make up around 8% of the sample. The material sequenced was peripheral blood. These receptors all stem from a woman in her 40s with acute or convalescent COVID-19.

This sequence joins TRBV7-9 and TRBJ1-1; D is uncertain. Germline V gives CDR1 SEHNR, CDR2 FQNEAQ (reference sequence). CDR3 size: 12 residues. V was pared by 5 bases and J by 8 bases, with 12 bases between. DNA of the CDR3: TGTGCCAGCAGCCCCCTGGAGGGCGAAGCTTTCTTT. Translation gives CASSPLEGEAFF.

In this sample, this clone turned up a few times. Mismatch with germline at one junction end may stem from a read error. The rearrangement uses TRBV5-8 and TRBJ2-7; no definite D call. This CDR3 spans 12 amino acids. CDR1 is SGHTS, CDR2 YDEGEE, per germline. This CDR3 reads CATSRSSYEQYF. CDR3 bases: TGTGCCACCAGCCGTAGCTCCTACGAGCAGTACTTC.

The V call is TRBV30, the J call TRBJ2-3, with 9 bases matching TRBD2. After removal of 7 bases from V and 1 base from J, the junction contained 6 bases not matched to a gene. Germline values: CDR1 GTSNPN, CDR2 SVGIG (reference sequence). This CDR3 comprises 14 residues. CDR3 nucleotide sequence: TGTGCCTTCGCCGCGGGGGGGCGCACAGATACGCAGTATTTT. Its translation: CAFAAGGRTDTQYF.

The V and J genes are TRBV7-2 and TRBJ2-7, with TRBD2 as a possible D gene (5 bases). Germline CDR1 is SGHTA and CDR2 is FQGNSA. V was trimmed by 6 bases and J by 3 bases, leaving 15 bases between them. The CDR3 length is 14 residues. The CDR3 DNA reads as TGTGCCAGCAGTCGATGGGTTAGCGTCTACGAGCAGTACTTC. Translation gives CASSRWVSVYEQYF.

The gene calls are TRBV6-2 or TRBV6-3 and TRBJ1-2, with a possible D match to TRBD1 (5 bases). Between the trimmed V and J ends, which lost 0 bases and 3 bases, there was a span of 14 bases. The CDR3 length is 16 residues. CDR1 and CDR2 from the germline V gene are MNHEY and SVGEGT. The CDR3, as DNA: TGTGCCAGCAGTTACTCACAGGTACTCGGAGACTATGGCTACACCTTC. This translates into CASSYSQVLGDYGYTF.

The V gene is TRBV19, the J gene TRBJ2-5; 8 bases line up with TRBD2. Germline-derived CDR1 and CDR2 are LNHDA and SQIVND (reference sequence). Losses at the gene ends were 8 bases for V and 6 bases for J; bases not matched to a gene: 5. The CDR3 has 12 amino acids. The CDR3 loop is CASSPGGKTQYF. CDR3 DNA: TGTGCCAGTTCACCGGGAGGGAAGACCCAGTACTTC.

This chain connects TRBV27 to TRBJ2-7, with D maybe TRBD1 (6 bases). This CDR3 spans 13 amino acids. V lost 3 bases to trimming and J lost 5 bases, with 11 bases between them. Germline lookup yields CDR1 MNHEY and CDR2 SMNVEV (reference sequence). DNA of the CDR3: TGTGCCAGCAGTTTTGGTTCAGGGGACGAGCAGTACTTC. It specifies CASSFGSGDEQYF.

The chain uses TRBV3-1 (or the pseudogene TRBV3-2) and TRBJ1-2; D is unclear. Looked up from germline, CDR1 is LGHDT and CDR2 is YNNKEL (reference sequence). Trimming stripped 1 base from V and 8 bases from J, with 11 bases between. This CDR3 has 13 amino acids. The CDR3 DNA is TGTGCCAGCAGCCAAGGGCAGATGGGCGGCTACACCTTC. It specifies CASSQGQMGGYTF.

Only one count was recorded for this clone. The chain's CDR3 is CATSLNSPLHF. CDR3 bases: TGTGCCACCTCTTTGAATTCACCCCTCCACTTT. V is TRBV6-5 and J is TRBJ1-6; D is unclear. The CDR3 totals 11 residues. V was trimmed by 10 bases and J by 7 bases, leaving 8 bases between them. CDR1 is MNHEY and CDR2 is SVGAGI in the germline V gene.

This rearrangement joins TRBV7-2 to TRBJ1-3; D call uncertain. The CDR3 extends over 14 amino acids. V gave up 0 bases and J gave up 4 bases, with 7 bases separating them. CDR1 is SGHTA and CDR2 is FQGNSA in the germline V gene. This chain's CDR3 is CASSLAWAGNTIYF. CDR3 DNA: TGTGCCAGCAGCTTAGCCTGGGCCGGAAACACCATATATTTT.

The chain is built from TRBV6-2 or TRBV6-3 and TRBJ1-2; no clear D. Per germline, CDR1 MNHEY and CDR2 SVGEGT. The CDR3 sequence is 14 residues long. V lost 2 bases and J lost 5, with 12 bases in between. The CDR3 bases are TGTGCCAGCAGTTACGTCCCGGGGAGATATGGCTACACCTTC. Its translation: CASSYVPGRYGYTF.

The CDR3 coding sequence is TGTGCCAGCCGACGATCAGGGGACACCGGGGAGCTGTTTTTT. This encodes CASRRSGDTGELFF. The chain combines TRBV27 with TRBJ2-2; D is perhaps TRBD1 (6 bases). The V end was cut by 8 bases, the J end by 3 bases, with 13 bases between. In germline, CDR1 is MNHEY, CDR2 SMNVEV (reference sequence). CDR3 length equals 14 residues.

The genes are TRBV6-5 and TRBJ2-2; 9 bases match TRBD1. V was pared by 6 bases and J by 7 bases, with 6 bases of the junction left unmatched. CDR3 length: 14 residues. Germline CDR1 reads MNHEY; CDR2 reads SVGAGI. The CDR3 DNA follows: TGTGCCAGCAGCACGACAGGGGGGCACGGGGAGCTGTTTTTT. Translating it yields CASSTTGGHGELFF.

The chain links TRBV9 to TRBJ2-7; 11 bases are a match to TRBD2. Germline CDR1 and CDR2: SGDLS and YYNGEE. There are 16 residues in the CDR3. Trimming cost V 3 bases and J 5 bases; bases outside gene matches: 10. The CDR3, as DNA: TGTGCCAGCAGCGACCGACTAGCGGGGAATCCCCACGAGCAGTACTTC. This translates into CASSDRLAGNPHEQYF.

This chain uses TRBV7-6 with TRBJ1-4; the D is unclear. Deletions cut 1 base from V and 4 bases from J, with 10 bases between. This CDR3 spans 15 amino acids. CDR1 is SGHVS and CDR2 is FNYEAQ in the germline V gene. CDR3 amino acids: CASSLVSAINEKLFF. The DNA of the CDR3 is TGTGCCAGCAGCTTAGTCTCAGCGATTAATGAAAAACTGTTTTTT.

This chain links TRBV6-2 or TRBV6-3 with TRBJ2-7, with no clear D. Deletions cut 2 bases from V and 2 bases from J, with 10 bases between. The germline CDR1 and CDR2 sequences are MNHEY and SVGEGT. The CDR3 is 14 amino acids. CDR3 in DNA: TGTGCCAGCAGTTACCCCCAGGCTGCCTACGAGCAGTACTTC. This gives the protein CASSYPQAAYEQYF.